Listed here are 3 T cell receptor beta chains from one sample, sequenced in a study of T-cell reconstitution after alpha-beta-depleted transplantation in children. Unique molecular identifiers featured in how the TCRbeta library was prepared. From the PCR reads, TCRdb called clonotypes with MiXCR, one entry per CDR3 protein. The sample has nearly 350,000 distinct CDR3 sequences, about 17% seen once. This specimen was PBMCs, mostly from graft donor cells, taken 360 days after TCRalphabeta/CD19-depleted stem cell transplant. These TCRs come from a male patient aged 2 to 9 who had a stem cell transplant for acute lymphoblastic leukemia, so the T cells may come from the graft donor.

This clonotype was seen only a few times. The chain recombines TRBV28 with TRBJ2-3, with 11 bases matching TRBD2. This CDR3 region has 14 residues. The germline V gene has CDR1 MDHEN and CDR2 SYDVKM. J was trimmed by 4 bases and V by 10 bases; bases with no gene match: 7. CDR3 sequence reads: CATRLAGRADTQYF. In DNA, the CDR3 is TGTGCCACTAGACTAGCGGGGAGAGCAGATACGCAGTATTTT.

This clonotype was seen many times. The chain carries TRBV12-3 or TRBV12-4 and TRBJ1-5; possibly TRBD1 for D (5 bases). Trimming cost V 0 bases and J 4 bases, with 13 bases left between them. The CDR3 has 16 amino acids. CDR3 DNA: TGTGCCAGCAGTTTAGCGCTCACAGGCTTTAATCAGCCCCAGCATTTT. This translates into CASSLALTGFNQPQHF.

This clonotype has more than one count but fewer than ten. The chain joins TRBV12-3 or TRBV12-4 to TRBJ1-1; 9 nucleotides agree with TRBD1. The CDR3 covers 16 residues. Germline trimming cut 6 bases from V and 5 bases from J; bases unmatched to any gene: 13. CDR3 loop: CASSPSGTGWATEAFF. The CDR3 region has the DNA TGTGCCAGCAGCCCGTCCGGGACAGGGTGGGCGACTGAAGCTTTCTTT.